This T cell receptor beta chain comes out of a study of cytomegalovirus exposure and HLA in healthy donors. Primers: 60 Vbeta forward and 13 Jbeta reverse. The data were produced by immunoSEQ multiplex PCR, yet TCRdb's version contains in-frame clones alone and is incomplete. This repertoire shows roughly 200,000 clones, roughly 68% found once; its top ten account for 2.5% to 3%. The length of the CDR3 is 15 residues. Per germline, CDR1 SNHLY and CDR2 FYNNEI. Trimming cost V 2 bases and J 0 bases, with 8 bases left between them. Donors consisted of healthy bone marrow donors. Unrecorded immune exposure was likely among donors, who were nominally healthy when sampled.

The chain is built from TRBV2 and TRBJ2-1; a possible D gene is TRBD2 (5 bases). Sequenced sample: PBMCs. The receptor comes from a man aged 40-49 years in good health and CMV-seropositive. This CDR3 is CASSEPGNSYNEQFF. CDR3 sequence (DNA): TGTGCCAGCAGTGAACCGGGGAACTCCTACAATGAGCAGTTCTTC.